A selection of T cell receptor beta chains follows, all from one sample in a study of vaccination and CD4 T cells after COVID-19. Their recognized antigens are unknown. MiXCR, run by TCRdb on the PCR reads, gives a single entry per CDR3 protein. The repertoire holds about 12,000 distinct CDR3 sequences, with roughly 58% as singletons. Sequenced: CD4+ T cells from blood, cultured in vitro. The receptors were gathered from a human donor who had recovered from COVID-19. The CDR3 runs from the conserved cysteine through the conserved F or W. Each record gives: V gene, J gene, clone size, D gene, CDR3 DNA, CDR3 protein. A D gene is named only where the DNA matches it firmly. For some rows the clone size is stated as once, few or many, or as a class when expanded; others skip it.

>TRBV5-4|TRBJ1-2|NA|NA
TGTGCCAGCAGCTTGTTTTCCGGAGTAGCCTATGGCTACACCTTC
CASSLFSGVAYGYTF
>TRBV9|TRBJ1-2|NA|NA
TGTGCCAGCAGCGTAGTACAAGGGGGTGGCTACACCTTC
CASSVVQGGGYTF
>TRBV6-1|TRBJ2-3|few|NA
TGTGCCAGCAGTCAACCGGGACTTCCCGCAGATACGCAGTATTTT
CASSQPGLPADTQYF
>TRBV7-2|TRBJ1-5|NA|NA
TGTGCCAGCAGCTTGGGGAGACAGAGGACCCAGCCCCAGCATTTT
CASSLGRQRTQPQHF
>TRBV6-5|TRBJ2-7|once|TRBD2
TGTGCCAGCAGTTCTCATAGCGGGAACGGGGGTGGCGAGCAGTACTTC
CASSSHSGNGGGEQYF
>TRBV19|TRBJ1-5|NA|NA
TGTGCCAGTAGTATAATTGGGCACGGGACCATTAGCAATCAGCCCCAGCATTTT
CASSIIGHGTISNQPQHF
>TRBV15|TRBJ2-1|NA|NA
TGTGCCACCAGCCCTGCTTTCGGGGGAGGTAAGAATGAGCAGTTCTTC
CATSPAFGGGKNEQFF
>TRBV6-4|TRBJ2-1|NA|NA
TGTGCCAGCAGGTTCACAAGCTACAATGAGCAGTTCTTC
CASRFTSYNEQFF
>TRBV19|TRBJ1-1|NA|NA
TGTGCCAGTAGTATAAGTTCTGTCGGGGGACAACTGAACACTGAAGCTTTCTTT
CASSISSVGGQLNTEAFF
>TRBV5-1|TRBJ2-1|NA|TRBD2
TGCGCCAGCAGCCCCGGGACTAGCCACAATGAGCAGTTCTTC
CASSPGTSHNEQFF
>TRBV7-2|TRBJ2-3|NA|TRBD2
TGTGCCAGCAGCTTAGCGGTTCCGGGGGGGGGAGATACGCAGTATTTT
CASSLAVPGGGDTQYF
>TRBV7-9|TRBJ1-2|NA|TRBD1
TGTGCCAGCAGCGACGGACAGGGGAGAGGCTACACCTTC
CASSDGQGRGYTF
>TRBV19|TRBJ2-5|NA|TRBD2
TGTGCCAGTAGTGAGGGGAGGGGAAAGACCCAGTACTTC
CASSEGRGKTQYF
>TRBV4-1|TRBJ2-3|NA|TRBD1
TGCGCCAGCAGCCCATTACACAGGGGGCTGAGCACAGATACGCAGTATTTT
CASSPLHRGLSTDTQYF
>TRBV6-2/TRBV6-3|TRBJ2-7|NA|NA
TGTGCCAGCAGTTTTAGTCAAGGGATCTACGAGCAGTACTTC
CASSFSQGIYEQYF
>TRBV12-3/TRBV12-4|TRBJ2-7|NA|NA
TGTGCCAGCAGTTTGGCTGACTCCTACGAGCAGTACTTC
CASSLADSYEQYF
>TRBV5-1|TRBJ1-1|NA|NA
TGCGCCAGCAGCTCACAGGCGAACACTGAAGCTTTCTTT
CASSSQANTEAFF
>TRBV6-2/TRBV6-3|TRBJ1-1|NA|NA
TGTGCCAGCAGACCCGGAGGGCAGAACACTGAAGCTTTCTTT
CASRPGGQNTEAFF
>TRBV6-1|TRBJ1-2|NA|NA
TGTGCCAGCTGGGACCTGGACGGCTACACCTTC
CASWDLDGYTF
>TRBV28|TRBJ1-2|few|NA
TGTGCCAGCAGGGGACCGCGGGACATGGGGTATGGCTACACCTTC
CASRGPRDMGYGYTF
>TRBV20-1|TRBJ2-1|NA|TRBD1
TGCAGTGCTCTCCCCCCGGGACAGCGCAATGAGCAGTTCTTC
CSALPPGQRNEQFF
>TRBV11-3|TRBJ1-4|NA|TRBD1
TGTGCCAGCAGCCCCCGTGGACAGGGTAATGAAAAACTGTTTTTT
CASSPRGQGNEKLFF
>TRBV20-1|TRBJ2-5|few|NA
TGCAGTGCTCCCCAGTGGGGGCCCCAAGAGACCCAGTACTTC
CSAPQWGPQETQYF
>TRBV30|TRBJ2-5|NA|NA
TGTGCCTGGAGTGTACGGGGCAGCGTTCCGAAAGAGACCCAGTACTTC
CAWSVRGSVPKETQYF
>TRBV20-1|TRBJ2-3|few|TRBD1
TGCAGTGCTAGAGGGGACAGGGGGACCGATACGCAGTATTTT
CSARGDRGTDTQYF
>TRBV20-1|TRBJ2-7|NA|NA
TGCAGTGGTTCGGACGGAGCCTACGAGCAGTACTTC
CSGSDGAYEQYF
>TRBV30|TRBJ1-6|NA|NA
TGTGCCTGGAAAGGACAGAGCTCCTATAATTCACCCCTCCACTTT
CAWKGQSSYNSPLHF
>TRBV20-1|TRBJ1-1|medium-sized|NA
TGCAGTGCTAGAGACGGGGTACGGGGGAACACTGAAGCTTTCTTT
CSARDGVRGNTEAFF
>TRBV30|TRBJ1-1|NA|NA
TGTGCCTGGAGTGTACTCCGCTCGGGAACTGAAGCTTTCTTT
CAWSVLRSGTEAFF
>TRBV12-3/TRBV12-4|TRBJ2-1|NA|TRBD1
TGTGCCAGCAGTCCCCTTCAACAGGGGCTGCTGTTCTTC
CASSPLQQGLLFF
>TRBV2|TRBJ1-5|few|NA
TGTGCCAGCAGTACTACCCGGGATACCAATCAGCCCCAGCATTTT
CASSTTRDTNQPQHF
>TRBV15|TRBJ2-2|few|NA
TGTGCCACCAGCCGTCCTCAGGGTAGGGGGGAGCTGTTTTTT
CATSRPQGRGELFF
>TRBV27|TRBJ1-6|NA|NA
TGTGCCAGCAGTCGTGGCAGAAACAATTCACCCCTCCACTTT
CASSRGRNNSPLHF
>TRBV27|TRBJ1-1|few|NA
TGTGCCAGCAGTTCTGGAGGAATAAATGAAGCTTTCTTT
CASSSGGINEAFF
>TRBV20-1|TRBJ1-2|few|NA
TGCAGTGCTAGAGATTTAGGGACTCCTTACGGCTACACCTTC
CSARDLGTPYGYTF
>TRBV20-1|TRBJ1-3|NA|NA
TGCAGTGCTAGAGTACCGGGGGCTGGGGGAAACACCATATATTTT
CSARVPGAGGNTIYF
>TRBV4-3|TRBJ2-5|once|TRBD2
TGCGCCAGCAGCCAAGGATACCCGGGACTAGCTGTCCAAGAGACCCAGTACTTC
CASSQGYPGLAVQETQYF
>TRBV27|TRBJ1-1|NA|NA
TGTGCCAGCAGTTGGGCGGGGATGAACACTGAAGCTTTCTTT
CASSWAGMNTEAFF
>TRBV7-2|TRBJ2-3|NA|NA
TGTGCCAACAGCTTATTGGGGGAGTCAGATACGCAGTATTTT
CANSLLGESDTQYF
>TRBV11-3|TRBJ2-2|NA|NA
TGTGCCAGCAGCTTAGATTTTACCAGGGGTTCGAACACCGGGGAGCTGTTTTTT
CASSLDFTRGSNTGELFF
>TRBV27|TRBJ2-5|few|NA
TGTGCCAGCAGTTTATCGCGACGCCAAGAGACCCAGTACTTC
CASSLSRRQETQYF
>TRBV27|TRBJ1-6|few|TRBD1
TGTGCCAGCAGTTTATTACAGGGGGCCAATTCACCCCTCCACTTT
CASSLLQGANSPLHF
>TRBV18|TRBJ1-2|large|NA
TGTGCCAGCTCACCCGACAGGCTCTATGGCTACACCTTC
CASSPDRLYGYTF
>TRBV12-3/TRBV12-4|TRBJ2-7|NA|TRBD2
TGTGCCAGCGCGGGAGTGGCCCACGAGCAGTACTTC
CASAGVAHEQYF
>TRBV27|TRBJ2-3|once|NA
TGTGCCAGCAGCGGGCCCGGTGATACGCAGTATTTT
CASSGPGDTQYF
>TRBV11-2|TRBJ2-1|once|NA
TGTGCCAGCAGCTCGTGGGGCGGGCCGAACAATGAGCAGTTCTTC
CASSSWGGPNNEQFF
>TRBV2|TRBJ1-5|once|NA
TGTGCCAGCAGTGCCGAAGAAAATCAGCCCCAGCATTTT
CASSAEENQPQHF
>TRBV12-3/TRBV12-4|TRBJ1-1|NA|NA
TGTGCCAGCAGCAGCTCCGGGACTCCCAACACTGAAGCTTTCTTT
CASSSSGTPNTEAFF
>TRBV7-8|TRBJ1-2|few|TRBD1
TGTGCCAGCAGACGGGACAGGGGAGCCGGCTACACCTTC
CASRRDRGAGYTF
>TRBV7-2|TRBJ2-3|NA|NA
TGTGCCAGCAGCCAGGCCACAGATACGCAGTATTTT
CASSQATDTQYF
>TRBV5-1|TRBJ1-2|NA|TRBD1
TGCGCCAGCAGCTTCGGCACAGGGGACTATGGCTACACCTTC
CASSFGTGDYGYTF
>TRBV7-9|TRBJ1-5|NA|NA
TGTGCCAGCAGCCCAGGGGATTATAGCAATCAGCCCCAGCATTTT
CASSPGDYSNQPQHF
>TRBV2|TRBJ1-6|NA|TRBD1
TGTGCCAACACAGAGACAGGGAGGAATAATTCACCCCTCCACTTT
CANTETGRNNSPLHF
>TRBV2|TRBJ1-1|NA|NA
TGTGCCAGCGCCCAGACTGGGAAGTGTTTCTTT
CASAQTGKCFF
>TRBV20-1|TRBJ2-5|NA|NA
TGCAGTGCTCCTCAAAGCCAAGAGACCCAGTACTTC
CSAPQSQETQYF
>TRBV3-1|TRBJ2-7|NA|TRBD2
TGTGCCAGCAGCCCACCGGTGGAGGGGAGGGACGAGCAGTACTTC
CASSPPVEGRDEQYF
>TRBV20-1|TRBJ2-7|once|NA
TGCAGTGCTGGGGACGGCGAGCAGTACTTC
CSAGDGEQYF
>TRBV24-1|TRBJ2-1|NA|NA
TGTGCCACCGGCCGGATGGGCAGGCTTTCACTCGAGCAGTTCTTC
CATGRMGRLSLEQFF
>TRBV5-4|TRBJ2-3|NA|NA
TGTGCCAGCAGCCAGGGGAGAAAAGAGGATACGCAGTATTTT
CASSQGRKEDTQYF
>TRBV15|TRBJ2-3|few|TRBD2
TGTGCCACCAGCAGAGATGGGCTAGCGGGGAGGGCAGATACGCAGTATTTT
CATSRDGLAGRADTQYF